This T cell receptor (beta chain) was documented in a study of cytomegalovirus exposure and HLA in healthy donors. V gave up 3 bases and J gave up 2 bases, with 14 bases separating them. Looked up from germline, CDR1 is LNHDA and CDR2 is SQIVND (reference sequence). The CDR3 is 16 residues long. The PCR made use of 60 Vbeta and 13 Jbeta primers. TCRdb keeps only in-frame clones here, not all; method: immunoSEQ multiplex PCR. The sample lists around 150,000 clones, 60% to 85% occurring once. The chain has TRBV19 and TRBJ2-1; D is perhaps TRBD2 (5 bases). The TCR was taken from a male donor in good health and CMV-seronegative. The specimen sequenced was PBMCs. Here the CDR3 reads CASSIRAASPYNEQFF. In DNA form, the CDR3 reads TGTGCCAGTAGTATCCGTGCGGCTAGCCCCTACAATGAGCAGTTCTTC.